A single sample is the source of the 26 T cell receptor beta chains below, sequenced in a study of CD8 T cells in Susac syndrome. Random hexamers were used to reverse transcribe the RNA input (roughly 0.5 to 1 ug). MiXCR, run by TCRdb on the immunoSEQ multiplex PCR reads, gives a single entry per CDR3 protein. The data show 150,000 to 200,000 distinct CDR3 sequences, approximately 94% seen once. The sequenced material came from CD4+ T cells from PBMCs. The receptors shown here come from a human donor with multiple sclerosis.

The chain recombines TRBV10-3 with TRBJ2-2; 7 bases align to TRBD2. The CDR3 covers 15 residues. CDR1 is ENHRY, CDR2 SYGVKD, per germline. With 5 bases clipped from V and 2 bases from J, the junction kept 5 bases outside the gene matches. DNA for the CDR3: TGTGCCATCAGTCGGGACTACTCAAACACCGGGGAGCTGTTTTTT. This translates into CAISRDYSNTGELFF.

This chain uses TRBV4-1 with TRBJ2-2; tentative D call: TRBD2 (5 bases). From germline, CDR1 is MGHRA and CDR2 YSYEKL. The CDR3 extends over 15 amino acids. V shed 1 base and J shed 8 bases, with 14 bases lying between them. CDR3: CASSQGYGGKGELFF. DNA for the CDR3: TGCGCCAGCAGCCAAGGTTATGGAGGAAAAGGGGAGCTGTTTTTT.

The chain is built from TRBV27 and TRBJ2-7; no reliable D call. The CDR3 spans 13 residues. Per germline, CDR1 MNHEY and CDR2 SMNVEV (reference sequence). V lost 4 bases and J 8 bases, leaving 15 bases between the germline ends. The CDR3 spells CASSSRPGWKQYF. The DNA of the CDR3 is TGTGCCAGCAGTTCCAGACCCGGCTGGAAGCAGTACTTC.

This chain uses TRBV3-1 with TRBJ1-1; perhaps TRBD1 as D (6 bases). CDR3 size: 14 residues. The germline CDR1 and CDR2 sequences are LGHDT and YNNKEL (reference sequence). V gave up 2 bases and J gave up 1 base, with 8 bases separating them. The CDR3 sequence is CASSQSDRNTEAFF. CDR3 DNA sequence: TGTGCCAGCAGCCAATCGGACAGGAACACTGAAGCTTTCTTT. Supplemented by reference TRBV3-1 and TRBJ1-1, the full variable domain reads DTAVSQTPKYLVTQMGNDKSIKCEQNLGHDTMYWYKQDSKKFLKIMFSYNNKELIINETVPNRFSPKSPDKAHLNLHINSLELGDSAVYFCASSQSDRNTEAFFGQGTRLTVV.

DNA for the CDR3: TGTGCCAGCTCCTTAGCGGGAGGGCCGGAAGAGCAGTACTTC. Its protein is CASSLAGGPEEQYF. The V gene is TRBV7-9, the J gene TRBJ2-7; 11 positions agree with TRBD2. The V and J ends lost 8 bases and 7 bases, in that order; junction bases with no gene match: 10. Germline CDR1 SEHNR, CDR2 FQNEAQ (reference sequence). CDR3 size: 14 residues.

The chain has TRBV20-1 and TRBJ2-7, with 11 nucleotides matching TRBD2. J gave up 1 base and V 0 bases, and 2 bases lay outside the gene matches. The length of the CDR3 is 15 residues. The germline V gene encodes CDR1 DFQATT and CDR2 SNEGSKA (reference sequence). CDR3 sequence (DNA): TGCAGTGCTAGAGATGGGACTAGCGGTTCCTACGAGCAGTACTTC. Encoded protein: CSARDGTSGSYEQYF.

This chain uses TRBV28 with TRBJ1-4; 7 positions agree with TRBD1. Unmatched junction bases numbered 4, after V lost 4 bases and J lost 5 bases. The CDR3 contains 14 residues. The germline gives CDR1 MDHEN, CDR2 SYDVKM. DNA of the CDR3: TGTGCCAGCAGTTGGGGACAGAGCAATGAAAAACTGTTTTTT. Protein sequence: CASSWGQSNEKLFF.

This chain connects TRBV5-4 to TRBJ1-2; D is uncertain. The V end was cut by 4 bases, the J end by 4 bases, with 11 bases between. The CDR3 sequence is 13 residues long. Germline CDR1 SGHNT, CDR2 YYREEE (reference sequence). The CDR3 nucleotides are TGTGCCAGCAGCATGGACGGGATCTATGGCTACACCTTC. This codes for CASSMDGIYGYTF.

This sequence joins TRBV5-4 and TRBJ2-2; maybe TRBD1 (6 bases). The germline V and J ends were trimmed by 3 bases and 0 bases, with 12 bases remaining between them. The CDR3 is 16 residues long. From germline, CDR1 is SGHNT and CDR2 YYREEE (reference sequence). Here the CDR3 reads CASSSPTGANTGELFF. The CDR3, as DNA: TGTGCCAGCAGCTCCCCGACAGGAGCGAACACCGGGGAGCTGTTTTTT.

The CDR3 here is CASTMGPRYEQYF. CDR3 DNA sequence: TGTGCCAGCACTATGGGTCCGAGATACGAGCAGTACTTC. The chain recombines TRBV2 with TRBJ2-7; D call uncertain. This CDR3 comprises 13 residues. Germline CDR1 SNHLY, CDR2 FYNNEI. Trimming stripped 7 bases from V and 4 bases from J, with 14 bases between.

The CDR3 protein is CASRKGLAGVLEQFF. CDR3 DNA sequence: TGTGCCAGCAGAAAGGGACTAGCGGGAGTACTTGAGCAGTTCTTC. The chain has TRBV6-2 or TRBV6-3 and TRBJ2-1, with TRBD2 matching over 14 bases. Germline loops: CDR1 MNHEY, CDR2 SVGEGT. The J segment lost 9 bases and the V segment lost 6 bases, leaving 7 bases of the junction unmatched. The CDR3 spans 15 residues.

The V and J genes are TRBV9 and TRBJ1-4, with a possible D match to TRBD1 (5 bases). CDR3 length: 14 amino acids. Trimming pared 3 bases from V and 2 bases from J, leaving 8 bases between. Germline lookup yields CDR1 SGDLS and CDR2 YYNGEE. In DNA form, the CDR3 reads TGTGCCAGCAGCGGCGGGACCACTAATGAAAAACTGTTTTTT. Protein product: CASSGGTTNEKLFF.

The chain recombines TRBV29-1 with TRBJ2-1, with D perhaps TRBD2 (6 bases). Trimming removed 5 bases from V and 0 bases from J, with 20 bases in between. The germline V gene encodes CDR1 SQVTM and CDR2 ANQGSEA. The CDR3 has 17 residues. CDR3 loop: CSVSGSGRRGSYNEQFF. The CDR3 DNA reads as TGCAGCGTTTCCGGCAGCGGGCGTAGGGGCTCCTACAATGAGCAGTTCTTC.

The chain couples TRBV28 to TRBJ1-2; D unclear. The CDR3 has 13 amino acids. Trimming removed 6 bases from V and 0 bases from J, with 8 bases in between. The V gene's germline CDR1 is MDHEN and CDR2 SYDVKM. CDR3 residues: CASRGSTNYGYTF. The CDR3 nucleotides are TGTGCCAGCAGGGGCAGCACTAACTATGGCTACACCTTC.

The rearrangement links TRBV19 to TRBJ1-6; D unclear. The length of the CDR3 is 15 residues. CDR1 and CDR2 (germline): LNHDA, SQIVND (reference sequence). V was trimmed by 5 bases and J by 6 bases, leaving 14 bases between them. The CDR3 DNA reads TGTGCCAGTAGTTACGGGTTCCGGAGTAATTCACCCCTCCACTTT. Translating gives CASSYGFRSNSPLHF. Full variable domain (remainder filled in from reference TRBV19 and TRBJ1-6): DGGITQSPKYLFRKEGQNVTLSCEQNLNHDAMYWYRQDPGQGLRLIYYSQIVNDFQKGDIAEGYSVSREKKESFPLTVTSAQKNPTAFYLCASSYGFRSNSPLHFGNGTRLTVT.

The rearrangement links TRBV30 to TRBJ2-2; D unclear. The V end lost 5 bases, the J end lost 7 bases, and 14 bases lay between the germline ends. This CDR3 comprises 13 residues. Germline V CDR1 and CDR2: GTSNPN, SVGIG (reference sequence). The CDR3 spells CAWYYELRGELFF. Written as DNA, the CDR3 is TGTGCCTGGTATTATGAGCTTCGCGGGGAGCTGTTTTTT.

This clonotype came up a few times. Here the CDR3 reads CASSYSGSTDTQYF. The CDR3 nucleotides are TGTGCCAGCAGTTACTCTGGCTCCACAGATACGCAGTATTTT. This chain connects TRBV6-5 to TRBJ2-3, with unresolved D. This CDR3 comprises 14 residues. Trimming cost V 0 bases and J 2 bases, with 6 bases left between them. The germline V gene encodes CDR1 MNHEY and CDR2 SVGAGI.

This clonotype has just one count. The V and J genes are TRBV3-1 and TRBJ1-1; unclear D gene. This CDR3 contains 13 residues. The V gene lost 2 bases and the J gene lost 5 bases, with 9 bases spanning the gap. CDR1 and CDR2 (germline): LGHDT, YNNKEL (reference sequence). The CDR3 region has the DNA TGTGCCAGCAGCCAAATTCGAACTACTGAAGCTTTCTTT. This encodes CASSQIRTTEAFF.

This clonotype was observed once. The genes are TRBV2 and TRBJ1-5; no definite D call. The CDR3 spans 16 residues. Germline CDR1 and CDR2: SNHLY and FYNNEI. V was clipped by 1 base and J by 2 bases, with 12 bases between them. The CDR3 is CASSEDSWSGNQPQHF. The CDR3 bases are TGTGCCAGCAGTGAAGACAGTTGGTCCGGCAATCAGCCCCAGCATTTT.

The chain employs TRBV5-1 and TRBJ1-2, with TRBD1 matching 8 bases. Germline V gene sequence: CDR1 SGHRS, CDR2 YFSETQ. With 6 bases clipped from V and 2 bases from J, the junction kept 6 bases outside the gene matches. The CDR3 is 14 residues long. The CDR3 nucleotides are TGCGCCAGCAAGAGCTGGACAGGGAACTATGGCTACACCTTC. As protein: CASKSWTGNYGYTF.

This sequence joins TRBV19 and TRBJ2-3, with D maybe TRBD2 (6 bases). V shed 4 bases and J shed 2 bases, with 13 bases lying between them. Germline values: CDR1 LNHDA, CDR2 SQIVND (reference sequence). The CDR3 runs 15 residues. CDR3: CASSTLGLITDTQYF. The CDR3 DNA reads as TGTGCCAGTAGTACCCTCGGACTAATCACAGATACGCAGTATTTT.

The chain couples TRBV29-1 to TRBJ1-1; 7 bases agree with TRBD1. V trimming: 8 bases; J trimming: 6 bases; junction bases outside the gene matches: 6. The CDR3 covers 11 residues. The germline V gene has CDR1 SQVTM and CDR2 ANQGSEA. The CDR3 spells CSTRQGPEAFF. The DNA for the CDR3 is TGCAGCACTCGACAGGGCCCTGAAGCTTTCTTT.

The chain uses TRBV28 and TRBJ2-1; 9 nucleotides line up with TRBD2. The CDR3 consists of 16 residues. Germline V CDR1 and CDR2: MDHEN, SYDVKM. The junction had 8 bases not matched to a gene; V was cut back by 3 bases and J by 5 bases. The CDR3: CASSLFAGGPHNEQFF. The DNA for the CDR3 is TGTGCCAGCAGTTTGTTTGCGGGAGGGCCGCACAATGAGCAGTTCTTC. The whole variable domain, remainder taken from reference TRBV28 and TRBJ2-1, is DVKVTQSSRYLVKRTGEKVFLECVQDMDHENMFWYRQDPGLGLRLIYFSYDVKMKEKGDIPEGYSVSREKKERFSLILESASTNQTSMYLCASSLFAGGPHNEQFFGPGTRLTVL.

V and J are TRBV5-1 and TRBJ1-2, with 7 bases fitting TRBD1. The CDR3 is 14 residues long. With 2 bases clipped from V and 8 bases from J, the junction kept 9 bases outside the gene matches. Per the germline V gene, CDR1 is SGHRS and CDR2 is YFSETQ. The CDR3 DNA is TGCGCCAGCAGCTTTGTACAGGGGACCTTCGGCTACACCTTC. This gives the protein CASSFVQGTFGYTF.

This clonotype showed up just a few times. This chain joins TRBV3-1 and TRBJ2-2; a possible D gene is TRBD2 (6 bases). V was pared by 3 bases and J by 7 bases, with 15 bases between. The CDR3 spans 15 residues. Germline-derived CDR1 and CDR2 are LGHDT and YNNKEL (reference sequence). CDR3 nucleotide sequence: TGTGCCAGCAGCCAGAGGGGACTCCCGGGCGGGGAGCTGTTTTTT. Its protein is CASSQRGLPGGELFF.

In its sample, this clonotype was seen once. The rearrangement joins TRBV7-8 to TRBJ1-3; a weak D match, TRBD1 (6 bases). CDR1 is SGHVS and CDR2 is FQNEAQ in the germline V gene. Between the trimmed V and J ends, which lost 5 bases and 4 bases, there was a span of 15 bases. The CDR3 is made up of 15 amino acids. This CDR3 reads CASSPYRGPGNTIYF. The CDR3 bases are TGTGCCAGCAGCCCATACCGGGGGCCGGGAAACACCATATATTTT.